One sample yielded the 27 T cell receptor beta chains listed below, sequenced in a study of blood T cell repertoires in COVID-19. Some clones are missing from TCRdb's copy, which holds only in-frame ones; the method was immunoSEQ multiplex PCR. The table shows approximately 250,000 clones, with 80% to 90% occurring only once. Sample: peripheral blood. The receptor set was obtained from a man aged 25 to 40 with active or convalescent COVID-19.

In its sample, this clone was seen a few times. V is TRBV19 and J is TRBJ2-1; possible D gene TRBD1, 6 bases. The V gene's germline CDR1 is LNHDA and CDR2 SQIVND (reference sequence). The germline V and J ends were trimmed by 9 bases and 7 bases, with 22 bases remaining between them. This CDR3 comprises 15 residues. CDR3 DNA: TGTGCCAGCGTACCGGGCCACAGGGAAGGTAATGAGCAGTTCTTC. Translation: CASVPGHREGNEQFF.

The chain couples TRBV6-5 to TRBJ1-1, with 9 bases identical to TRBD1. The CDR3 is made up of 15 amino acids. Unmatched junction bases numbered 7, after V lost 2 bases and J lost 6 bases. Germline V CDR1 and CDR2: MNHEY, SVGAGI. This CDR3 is CASSYPEGQGSEAFF. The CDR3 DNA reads TGTGCCAGCAGTTACCCTGAGGGACAGGGCTCTGAAGCTTTCTTT.

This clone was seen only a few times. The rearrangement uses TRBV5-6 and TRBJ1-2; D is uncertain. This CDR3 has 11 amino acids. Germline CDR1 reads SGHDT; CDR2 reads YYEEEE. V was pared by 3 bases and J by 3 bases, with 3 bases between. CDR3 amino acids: CASSSDYGYTF. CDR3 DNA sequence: TGTGCCAGCAGCTCGGACTATGGCTACACCTTC.

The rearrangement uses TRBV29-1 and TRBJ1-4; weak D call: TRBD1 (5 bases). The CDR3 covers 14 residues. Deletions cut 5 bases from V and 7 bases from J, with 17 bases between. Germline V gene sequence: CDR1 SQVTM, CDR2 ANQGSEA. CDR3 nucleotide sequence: TGCAGCGTTTCCCCTGGGGGGAGGAGTGAAAAACTGTTTTTT. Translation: CSVSPGGRSEKLFF.

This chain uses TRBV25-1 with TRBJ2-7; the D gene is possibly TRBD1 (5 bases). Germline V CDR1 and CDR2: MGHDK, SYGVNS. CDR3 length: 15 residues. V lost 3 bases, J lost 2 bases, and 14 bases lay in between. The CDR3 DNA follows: TGTGCCAGCAGTGACGGTGCCAGGGTGACCTACGAGCAGTACTTC. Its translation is CASSDGARVTYEQYF.

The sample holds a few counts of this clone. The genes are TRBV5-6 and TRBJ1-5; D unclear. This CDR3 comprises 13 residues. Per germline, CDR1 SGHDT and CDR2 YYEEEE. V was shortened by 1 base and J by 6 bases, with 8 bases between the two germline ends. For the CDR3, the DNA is TGTGCCAGCAGCTTGCCCGGGGTTCAGCCCCAGCATTTT. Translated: CASSLPGVQPQHF.

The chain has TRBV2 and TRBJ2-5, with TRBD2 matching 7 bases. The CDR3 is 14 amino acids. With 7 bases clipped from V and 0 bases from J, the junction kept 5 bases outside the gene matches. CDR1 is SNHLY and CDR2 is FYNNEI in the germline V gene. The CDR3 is CASTPGTNQETQYF. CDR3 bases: TGTGCCAGCACCCCCGGGACTAACCAAGAGACCCAGTACTTC.

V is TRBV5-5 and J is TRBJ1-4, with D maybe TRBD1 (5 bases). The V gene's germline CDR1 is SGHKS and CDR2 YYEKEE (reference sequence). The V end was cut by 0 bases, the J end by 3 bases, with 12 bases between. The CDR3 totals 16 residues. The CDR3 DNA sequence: TGTGCCAGCAGCTTGGCCGGTGCAGGGTCTAATGAAAAACTGTTTTTT. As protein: CASSLAGAGSNEKLFF.

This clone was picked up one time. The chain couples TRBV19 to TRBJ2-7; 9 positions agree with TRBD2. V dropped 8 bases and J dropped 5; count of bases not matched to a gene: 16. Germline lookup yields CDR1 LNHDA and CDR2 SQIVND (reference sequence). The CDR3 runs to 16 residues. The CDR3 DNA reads TGTGCCAGTCGCGCGTCGGGGGCGGGGGGGCGGCACGAGCAGTACTTC. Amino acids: CASRASGAGGRHEQYF.

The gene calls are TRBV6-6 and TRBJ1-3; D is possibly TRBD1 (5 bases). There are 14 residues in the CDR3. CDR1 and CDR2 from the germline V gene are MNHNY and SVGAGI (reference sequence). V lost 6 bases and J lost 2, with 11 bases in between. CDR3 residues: CASSLTGAGNTIYF. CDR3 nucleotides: TGTGCCAGCAGCCTAACAGGAGCTGGAAACACCATATATTTT.

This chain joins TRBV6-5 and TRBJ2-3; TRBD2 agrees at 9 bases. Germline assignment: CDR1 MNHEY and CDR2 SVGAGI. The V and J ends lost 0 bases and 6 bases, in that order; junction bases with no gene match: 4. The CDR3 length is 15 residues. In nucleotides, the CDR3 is TGTGCCAGCAGTTACTCGCCCAGCGGGGGGGATACGCAGTATTTT. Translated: CASSYSPSGGDTQYF.

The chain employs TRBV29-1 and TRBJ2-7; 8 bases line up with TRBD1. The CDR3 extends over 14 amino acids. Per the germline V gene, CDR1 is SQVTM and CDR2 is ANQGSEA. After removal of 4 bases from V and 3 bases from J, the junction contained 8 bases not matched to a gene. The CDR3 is CSVASRGQGYEQYF. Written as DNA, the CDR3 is TGCAGCGTTGCATCCCGCGGACAGGGCTACGAGCAGTACTTC.

CDR3 nucleotides: TGTGCCAGCAGCTTAGGAGGACTTAACTATGGCTACACCTTC. Encoded protein: CASSLGGLNYGYTF. V usage is TRBV13 and J usage is TRBJ1-2, with D uncertain. The CDR3 extends over 14 amino acids. Trimming removed 0 bases from V and 1 base from J, with 6 bases in between. Germline CDR1 PRHDT, CDR2 FYEKMQ (reference sequence). The full variable domain, completed using reference TRBV13 and TRBJ1-2, is AAGVIQSPRHLIKEKRETATLKCYPIPRHDTVYWYQQGPGQDPQFLISFYEKMQSDKGSIPDRFSAQQFSDYHSELNMSSLELGDSALYFCASSLGGLNYGYTFGSGTRLTVV.

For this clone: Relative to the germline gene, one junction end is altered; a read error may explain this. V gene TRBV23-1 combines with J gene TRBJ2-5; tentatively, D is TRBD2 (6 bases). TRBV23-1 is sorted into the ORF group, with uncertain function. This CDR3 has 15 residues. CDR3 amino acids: CGSGPTRTSGETQYF. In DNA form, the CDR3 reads TGCGGCAGCGGGCCGACTAGAACCTCGGGAGAGACCCAGTACTTC.

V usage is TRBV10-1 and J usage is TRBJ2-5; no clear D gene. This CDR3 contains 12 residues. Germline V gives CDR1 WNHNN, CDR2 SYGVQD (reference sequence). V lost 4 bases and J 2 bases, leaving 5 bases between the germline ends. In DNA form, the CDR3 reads TGCGCCAGCAGTGCTTCTCAAGAGACCCAGTACTTC. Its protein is CASSASQETQYF.

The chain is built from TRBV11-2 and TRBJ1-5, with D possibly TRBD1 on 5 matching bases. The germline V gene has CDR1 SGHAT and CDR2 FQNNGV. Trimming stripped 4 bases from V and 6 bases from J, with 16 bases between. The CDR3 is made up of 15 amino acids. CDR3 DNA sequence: TGTGCCAGCAGCTACCCCTGCAGGGTAGGTCAGCCCCAGCATTTT. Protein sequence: CASSYPCRVGQPQHF.

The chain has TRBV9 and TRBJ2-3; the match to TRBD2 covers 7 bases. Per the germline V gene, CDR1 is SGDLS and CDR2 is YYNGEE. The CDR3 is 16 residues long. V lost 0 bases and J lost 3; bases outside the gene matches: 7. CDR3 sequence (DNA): TGTGCCAGCAGCGTAGAAGCGGGGCTGGGTACAGATACGCAGTATTTT. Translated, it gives CASSVEAGLGTDTQYF. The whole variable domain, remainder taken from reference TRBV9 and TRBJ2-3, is DSGVTQTPKHLITATGQRVTLRCSPRSGDLSVYWYQQSLDQGLQFLIQYYNGEERAKGNILERFSAQQFPDLHSELNLSSLELGDSALYFCASSVEAGLGTDTQYFGPGTRLTVL.

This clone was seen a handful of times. Here the CDR3 reads CSVRLGQETEQYF. The CDR3 region has the DNA TGCAGCGTCCGATTAGGACAGGAAACGGAGCAGTACTTC. The rearrangement joins TRBV29-1 to TRBJ2-7; 7 bases align to TRBD1. CDR3 size: 13 residues. V lost 6 bases to trimming and J lost 7 bases; unmatched junction nucleotides: 12. CDR1 is SQVTM and CDR2 is ANQGSEA in the germline V gene.

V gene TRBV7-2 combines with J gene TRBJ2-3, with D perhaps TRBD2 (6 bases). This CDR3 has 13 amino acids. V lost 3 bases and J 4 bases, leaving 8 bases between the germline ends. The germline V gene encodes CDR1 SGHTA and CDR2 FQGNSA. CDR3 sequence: CASSLSGADTQYF. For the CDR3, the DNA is TGTGCCAGCAGCTTGTCGGGGGCAGATACGCAGTATTTT.

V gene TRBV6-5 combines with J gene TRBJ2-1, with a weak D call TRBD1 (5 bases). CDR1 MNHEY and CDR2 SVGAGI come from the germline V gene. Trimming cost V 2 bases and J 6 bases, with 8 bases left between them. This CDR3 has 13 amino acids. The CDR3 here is CASSYRGGNEQFF. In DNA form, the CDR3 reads TGTGCCAGCAGTTACAGGGGTGGCAATGAGCAGTTCTTC.

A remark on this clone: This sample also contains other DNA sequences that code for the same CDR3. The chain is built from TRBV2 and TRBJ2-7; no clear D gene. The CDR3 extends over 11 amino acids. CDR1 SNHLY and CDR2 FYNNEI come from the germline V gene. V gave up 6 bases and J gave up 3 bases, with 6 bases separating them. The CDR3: CASSYSYEQYF. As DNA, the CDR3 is TGTGCCAGCAGCTACAGCTACGAGCAGTACTTC.

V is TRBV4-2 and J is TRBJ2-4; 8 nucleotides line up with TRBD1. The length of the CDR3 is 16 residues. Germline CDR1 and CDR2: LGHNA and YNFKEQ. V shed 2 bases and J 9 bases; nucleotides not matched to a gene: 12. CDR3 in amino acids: CASSQRVGQDLSIQYF. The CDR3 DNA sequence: TGTGCCAGCAGCCAAAGGGTGGGACAGGATTTGAGCATTCAGTACTTC.

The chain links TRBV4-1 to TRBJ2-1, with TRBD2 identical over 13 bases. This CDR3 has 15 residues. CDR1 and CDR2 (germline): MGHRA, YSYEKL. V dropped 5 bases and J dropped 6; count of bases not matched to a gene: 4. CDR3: CASSYTSGGVNEQFF. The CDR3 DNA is TGCGCCAGCAGCTACACTAGCGGGGGGGTCAATGAGCAGTTCTTC.

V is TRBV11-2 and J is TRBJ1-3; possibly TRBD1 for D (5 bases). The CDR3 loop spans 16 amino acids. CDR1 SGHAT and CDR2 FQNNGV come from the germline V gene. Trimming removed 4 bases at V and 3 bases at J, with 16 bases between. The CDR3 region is CASSSSGRAFGNTIYF. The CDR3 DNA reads TGTGCCAGCAGCTCATCGGGCAGGGCATTTGGAAACACCATATATTTT.

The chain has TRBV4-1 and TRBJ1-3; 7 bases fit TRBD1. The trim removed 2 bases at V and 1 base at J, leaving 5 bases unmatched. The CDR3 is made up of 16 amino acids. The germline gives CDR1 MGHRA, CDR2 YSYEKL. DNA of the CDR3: TGCGCCAGCAGCCAACCGAGACAGGGTTCTGGAAACACCATATATTTT. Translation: CASSQPRQGSGNTIYF.

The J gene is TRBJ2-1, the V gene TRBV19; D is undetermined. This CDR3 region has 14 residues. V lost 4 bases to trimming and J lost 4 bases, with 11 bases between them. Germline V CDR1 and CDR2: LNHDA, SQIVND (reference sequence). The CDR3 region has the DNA TGTGCCAGTAGTAGGCAGGTATCATACAATGAGCAGTTCTTC. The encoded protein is CASSRQVSYNEQFF.

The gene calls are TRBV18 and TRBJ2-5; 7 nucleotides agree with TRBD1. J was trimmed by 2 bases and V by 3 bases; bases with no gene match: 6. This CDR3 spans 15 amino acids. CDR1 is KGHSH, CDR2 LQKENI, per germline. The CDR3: CASSPRQGDQETQYF. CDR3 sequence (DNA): TGTGCCAGCTCACCCCGACAGGGCGATCAAGAGACCCAGTACTTC.